The clone carrying this T cell receptor (beta chain) was observed a few times. Generation of TCR cDNA used 5'RACE template switching (which added a universal primer site and UMIs). One entry per CDR3 protein, called by TCRdb with MiXCR from the 5' RACE reads. The data show about 340,000 distinct CDR3 sequences, 3% to 4.5% seen once. The CDR3 runs 15 residues. With 1 base clipped from V and 7 bases from J, the junction kept 8 bases outside the gene matches. Germline CDR1 and CDR2: SQVTM and ANQGSEA. This entry is derived from a study of T cells after yellow fever vaccination. The chain uses TRBV29-1 and TRBJ2-2; 8 bases match TRBD1. The TCR originated in a man between 18 and 35 years old who received the YFV17D yellow fever vaccine. Material: PBMCs, obtained 5 days after the yellow fever booster vaccination. CDR3 residues: CSVEGSTGDGGELFF. CDR3 nucleotides: TGCAGCGTTGAAGGATCGACAGGGGACGGCGGGGAGCTGTTTTTT.